Presented here are 24 T cell receptor beta chains from one specimen sequenced in a study of shared clonotypes between healthy human individuals. The repertoire was sequenced with immunoSEQ multiplex PCR; TCRdb's copy has only in-frame clones and lacks some. Here the sample spans about 520,000 clones, roughly 95% being singletons. Sequencing was carried out using naive CD4+ T cells sorted from blood. Stated subset: CD45RA+ positively selected. The source of these receptors is a woman under 40 in good health.

The chain employs TRBV6-1 and TRBJ1-1; D call uncertain. V dropped 3 bases and J dropped 1 base, with 15 bases sitting between them. The CDR3 consists of 16 residues. Germline lookup yields CDR1 MNHNS and CDR2 SASEGT. The CDR3 sequence is CASSDLQAVTNTEAFF. CDR3 nucleotide sequence: TGTGCCAGCAGTGACCTCCAGGCGGTGACGAACACTGAAGCTTTCTTT.

The chain uses TRBV5-4 and TRBJ2-7, with TRBD1 matching 7 bases. The junction had 7 bases not matched to a gene; V was cut back by 4 bases and J by 3 bases. The CDR3 is 14 amino acids. CDR1 and CDR2 from the germline V gene are SGHNT and YYREEE (reference sequence). CDR3 protein: CASSLRTGDYEQYF. The CDR3 region has the DNA TGTGCCAGCAGCCTAAGGACAGGAGACTACGAGCAGTACTTC.

The V and J genes are TRBV27 and TRBJ2-2, with TRBD2 identical over 14 bases. V was pared by 1 base and J by 3 bases, with 10 bases of the junction left unmatched. Germline CDR1 MNHEY, CDR2 SMNVEV (reference sequence). This CDR3 comprises 20 residues. CDR3 nucleotides: TGTGCCAGCAGTTTATTATTTTGGACTAGCGGGAGGATTTACACCGGGGAGCTGTTTTTT. Residues: CASSLLFWTSGRIYTGELFF.

V and J are TRBV18 and TRBJ2-7; 9 bases line up with TRBD1. V lost 5 bases, J lost 7 bases, and 12 bases stayed unmatched. This CDR3 contains 15 residues. The germline V gene has CDR1 KGHSH and CDR2 LQKENI. This CDR3 reads CASSTRTGVPREQYF. The CDR3 coding sequence is TGTGCCAGCTCAACCCGGACAGGGGTTCCTCGAGAGCAGTACTTC.

The chain couples TRBV2 to TRBJ1-3; possible D gene TRBD1, 6 bases. The germline gives CDR1 SNHLY, CDR2 FYNNEI. V was shortened by 10 bases and J by 0 bases, with 10 bases between the two germline ends. The CDR3 contains 13 residues. This CDR3 reads CATTGISGNTIYF. The DNA of the CDR3 is TGTGCCACAACAGGGATCTCTGGAAACACCATATATTTT.

The genes are TRBV7-2 and TRBJ2-6; no definite D call. Germline CDR1 is SGHTA and CDR2 is FQGNSA. This CDR3 region has 15 residues. The germline V and J ends were trimmed by 4 bases and 3 bases, with 10 bases remaining between them. CDR3 sequence (DNA): TGTGCCAGCAGCTCTTATGCCTTTGGGGCCAACGTCCTGACTTTC. Its protein is CASSSYAFGANVLTF.

The chain uses TRBV28 and TRBJ2-3; 7 nucleotides agree with TRBD2. V dropped 6 bases and J dropped 11; count of bases not matched to a gene: 11. Germline V CDR1 and CDR2: MDHEN, SYDVKM. There are 13 residues in the CDR3. As DNA, the CDR3 is TGTGCCAGCAGAACCCGGGACTACCCAAGGCAGTATTTT. It yields the protein CASRTRDYPRQYF.

The chain employs TRBV28 and TRBJ2-1; D may be TRBD2 (6 bases). This CDR3 spans 15 amino acids. Trimming left V 3 bases short and J 7 bases short, with 16 bases between. Germline CDR1 reads MDHEN; CDR2 reads SYDVKM. For the CDR3, the DNA is TGTGCCAGCAGTTTTCAAGCGGAGGGGTTAAATGAGCAGTTCTTC. It translates to CASSFQAEGLNEQFF.

The chain employs TRBV25-1 and TRBJ1-6; tentatively, D is TRBD1 (5 bases). Germline V gene lookup returns CDR1 MGHDK and CDR2 SYGVNS. CDR3 length equals 15 residues. V was clipped by 4 bases and J by 2 bases, with 9 bases between them. CDR3 amino acids: CASSGGPTYNSPLHF. The CDR3 DNA reads TGTGCCAGCAGTGGGGGACCGACCTATAATTCACCCCTCCACTTT.

Regarding this clone: The same CDR3 also results from other DNA sequences found in this sample. V gene TRBV28 combines with J gene TRBJ2-7, with no clear D. The CDR3 consists of 12 residues. Germline V gene sequence: CDR1 MDHEN, CDR2 SYDVKM. The V and J ends lost 2 bases and 3 bases respectively, with 5 bases between them. The CDR3 DNA sequence: TGTGCCAGCAGTTTAGGCAGCTACGAGCAGTACTTC. This gives the protein CASSLGSYEQYF.

The chain couples TRBV27 to TRBJ2-7; 7 positions match TRBD1. The V gene end was trimmed by 6 bases and the J gene end by 3 bases; junction bases not matched to a gene: 5. Germline V gene lookup returns CDR1 MNHEY and CDR2 SMNVEV (reference sequence). The CDR3 spans 13 residues. The CDR3, as DNA: TGTGCCAGCAGGACAGGGACGGACTACGAGCAGTACTTC. It encodes CASRTGTDYEQYF.

The chain combines TRBV5-8 with TRBJ1-5; possible D gene TRBD1, 5 bases. The germline CDR1 and CDR2 sequences are SGHTS and YDEGEE. The CDR3 has 15 residues. V lost 6 bases to trimming and J lost 2 bases, with 15 bases between them. The CDR3 DNA is TGTGCCAGCAACCGATACCAGGGAGGCAATCAGCCCCAGCATTTT. As protein: CASNRYQGGNQPQHF.

CDR3 bases: TGTGCCAGCAGTTTTGGGGGACGCACAGATACGCAGTATTTT. Translating it yields CASSFGGRTDTQYF. This chain joins TRBV28 and TRBJ2-3; perhaps D is TRBD1 or TRBD2 (5 bases each). CDR1 is MDHEN and CDR2 is SYDVKM in the germline V gene. Trimming took 3 bases from V and 1 from J, leaving 8 bases between them. This CDR3 spans 14 amino acids.

The V and J genes are TRBV29-1 and TRBJ2-1; 7 positions agree with TRBD1. V gave up 7 bases and J gave up 10 bases; unmatched junction bases: 7. The germline gives CDR1 SQVTM, CDR2 ANQGSEA. The CDR3 covers 11 residues. The CDR3 DNA reads TGCAGCGGGACAGGCAGCTTAGAGCAGTTCTTC. Translation gives CSGTGSLEQFF.

This chain joins TRBV7-2 and TRBJ2-5, with D perhaps being TRBD1 or TRBD2 (5 bases each). The DNA end lines up better with TRBJ2-7; the J call may be wrong. The CDR3 is 15 residues long. Germline V CDR1 and CDR2: SGHTA, FQGNSA. The chain's CDR3 is CASSLAGTGSYEQYF. In nucleotides, the CDR3 is TGTGCCAGCAGCTTAGCGGGGACGGGATCCTACGAGCAGTACTTC.

The V and J genes are TRBV28 and TRBJ2-7; a weak D match, TRBD1 (6 bases). Trimming shortened V by 7 bases and J by 1 base, and 14 bases separated the two germline ends. Germline loops: CDR1 MDHEN, CDR2 SYDVKM. This CDR3 is built from 14 residues. The DNA of the CDR3 is TGTGCCAGCAAGACGGCACAGGGTTCCTACGAGCAGTACTTC. Translated: CASKTAQGSYEQYF.

The chain employs TRBV5-4 and TRBJ2-1; TRBD2 might be the D (5 bases). Germline CDR1 and CDR2: SGHNT and YYREEE (reference sequence). Trimming left V 3 bases short and J 9 bases short, with 10 bases between. The length of the CDR3 is 12 residues. The CDR3 region has the DNA TGTGCCAGCAGCTGGACTCCTGGTGAGCAGTTCTTC. Its protein product is CASSWTPGEQFF.

The chain uses TRBV18 and TRBJ2-3; 9 bases align to TRBD2. The germline CDR1 and CDR2 sequences are KGHSH and LQKENI. CDR3 size: 16 residues. Trimming at V came to 2 bases and at J to 2 bases, leaving 5 bases not matched to a gene. This CDR3 is CASSPAGGASTDTQYF. DNA for the CDR3: TGTGCCAGCTCACCAGCGGGAGGGGCCTCCACAGATACGCAGTATTTT.

The CDR3 region has the DNA TGTGCCATCAGTGCAACGGGAGCCCCCTGGGAGCAGTACTTC. This translates into CAISATGAPWEQYF. V usage is TRBV10-3 and J usage is TRBJ2-7; a weak D match, TRBD2 (6 bases). V lost 4 bases, J lost 7 bases, and 17 bases lay in between. Germline lookup yields CDR1 ENHRY and CDR2 SYGVKD. This CDR3 region has 14 residues.

The V call is TRBV2, the J call TRBJ1-2, with D possibly TRBD1 on 6 matching bases. V was pared by 10 bases and J by 8 bases, with 23 bases between. Germline V CDR1 and CDR2: SNHLY, FYNNEI. The CDR3 sequence is 14 residues long. CDR3 bases: TGTGCCAACATATTAGCAGGGGAGGGCGAAGGCTACACCTTC. Amino acids: CANILAGEGEGYTF.

The chain links TRBV9 to TRBJ1-1; perhaps TRBD1 as D (6 bases). The germline CDR1 and CDR2 sequences are SGDLS and YYNGEE. This CDR3 contains 16 residues. V gave up 0 bases and J gave up 1 base, with 13 bases separating them. The CDR3 DNA sequence: TGTGCCAGCAGCGTAGGGATCGACAGGCCGAACACTGAAGCTTTCTTT. This gives the protein CASSVGIDRPNTEAFF. Variable domain in full (rest from reference TRBV9 and TRBJ1-1): DSGVTQTPKHLITATGQRVTLRCSPRSGDLSVYWYQQSLDQGLQFLIQYYNGEERAKGNILERFSAQQFPDLHSELNLSSLELGDSALYFCASSVGIDRPNTEAFFGQGTRLTVV.

The genes are TRBV2 and TRBJ1-1; no clear D gene. CDR1 is SNHLY, CDR2 FYNNEI, per germline. The CDR3 is 11 amino acids. Trimming pared 8 bases from V and 1 base from J, leaving 5 bases between. CDR3: CASAENTEAFF. The CDR3 DNA is TGTGCCAGCGCAGAGAACACTGAAGCTTTCTTT.

This rearrangement joins TRBV19 to TRBJ1-1; 9 nucleotides match TRBD1. The length of the CDR3 is 16 residues. The germline V gene has CDR1 LNHDA and CDR2 SQIVND (reference sequence). V was clipped by 6 bases and J by 0 bases; unmatched bases: 8. The CDR3 protein is CASSRLQGALNTEAFF. CDR3 coding DNA: TGTGCCAGTAGCCGACTACAGGGGGCCCTGAACACTGAAGCTTTCTTT.

The chain recombines TRBV30 with TRBJ1-4; the match to TRBD1 covers 9 bases. This CDR3 is 17 amino acids long. Trimming removed 0 bases from V and 0 bases from J; junction bases left unmatched: 5. The germline CDR1 and CDR2 sequences are GTSNPN and SVGIG (reference sequence). The CDR3 loop reads CAWSVWTGVATNEKLFF. The CDR3 DNA sequence: TGTGCCTGGAGTGTCTGGACAGGGGTTGCAACTAATGAAAAACTGTTTTTT. Using reference TRBV30 and TRBJ1-4 for the parts outside the CDR3, the full variable domain is SQTIHQWPATLVQPVGSPLSLECTVEGTSNPNLYWYRQAAGRGLQLLFYSVGIGQISSEVPQNLSASRPQDRQFILSSKKLLLSDSGFYLCAWSVWTGVATNEKLFFGSGTQLSVL.